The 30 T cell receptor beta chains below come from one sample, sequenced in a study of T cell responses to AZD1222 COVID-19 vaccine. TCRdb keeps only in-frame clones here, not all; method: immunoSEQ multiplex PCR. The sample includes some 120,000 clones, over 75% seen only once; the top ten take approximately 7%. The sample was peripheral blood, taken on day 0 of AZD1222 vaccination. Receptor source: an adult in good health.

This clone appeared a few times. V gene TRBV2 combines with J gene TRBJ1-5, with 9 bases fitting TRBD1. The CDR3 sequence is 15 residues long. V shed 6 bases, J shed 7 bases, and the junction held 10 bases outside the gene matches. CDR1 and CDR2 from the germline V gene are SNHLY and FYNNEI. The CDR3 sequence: CASSETGGREQPQHF. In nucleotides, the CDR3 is TGTGCCAGCAGCGAAACAGGGGGCCGGGAGCAGCCCCAGCATTTT.

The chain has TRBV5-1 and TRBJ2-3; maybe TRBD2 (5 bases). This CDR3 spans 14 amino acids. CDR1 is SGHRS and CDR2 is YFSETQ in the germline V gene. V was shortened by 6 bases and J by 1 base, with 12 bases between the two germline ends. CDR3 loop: CASTQTGGTDTQYF. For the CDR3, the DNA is TGCGCCAGCACCCAGACCGGGGGCACAGATACGCAGTATTTT.

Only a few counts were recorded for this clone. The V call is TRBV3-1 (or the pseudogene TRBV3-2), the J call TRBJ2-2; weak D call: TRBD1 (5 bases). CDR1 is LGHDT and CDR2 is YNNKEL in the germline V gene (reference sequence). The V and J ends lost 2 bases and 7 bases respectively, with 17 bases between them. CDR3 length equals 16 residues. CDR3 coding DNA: TGTGCCAGCAGCCAACTCGAAGGGGTGGGTGTCGGGGAGCTGTTTTTT. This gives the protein CASSQLEGVGVGELFF.

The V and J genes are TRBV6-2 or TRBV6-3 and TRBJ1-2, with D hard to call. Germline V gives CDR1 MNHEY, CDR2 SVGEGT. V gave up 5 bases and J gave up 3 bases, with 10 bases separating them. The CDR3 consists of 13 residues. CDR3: CASSPRADYGYTF. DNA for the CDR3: TGTGCCAGCAGTCCCCGGGCGGACTATGGCTACACCTTC.

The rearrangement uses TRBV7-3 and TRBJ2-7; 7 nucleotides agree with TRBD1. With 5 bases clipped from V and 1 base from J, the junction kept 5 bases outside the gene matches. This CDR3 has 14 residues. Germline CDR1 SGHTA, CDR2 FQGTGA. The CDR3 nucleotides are TGTGCCAGCAGCAAAGGACAGGAGTCCTACGAGCAGTACTTC. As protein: CASSKGQESYEQYF.

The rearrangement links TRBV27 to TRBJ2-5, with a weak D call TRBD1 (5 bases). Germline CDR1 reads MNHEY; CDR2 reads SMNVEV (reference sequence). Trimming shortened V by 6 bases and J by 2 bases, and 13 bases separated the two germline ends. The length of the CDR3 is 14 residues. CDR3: CASRYAGNQETQYF. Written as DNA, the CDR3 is TGTGCCAGCAGATACGCAGGGAATCAAGAGACCCAGTACTTC.

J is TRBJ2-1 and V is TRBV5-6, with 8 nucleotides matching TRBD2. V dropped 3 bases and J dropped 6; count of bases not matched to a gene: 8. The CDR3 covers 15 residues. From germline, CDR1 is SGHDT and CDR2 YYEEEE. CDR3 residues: CASSYLAGGRNEQFF. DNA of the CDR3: TGTGCCAGCAGCTACCTGGCGGGAGGACGCAATGAGCAGTTCTTC.

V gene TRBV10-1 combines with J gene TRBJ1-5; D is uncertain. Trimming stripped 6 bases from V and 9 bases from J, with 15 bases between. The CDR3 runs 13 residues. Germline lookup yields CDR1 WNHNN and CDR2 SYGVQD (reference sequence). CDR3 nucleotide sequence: TGCGCCAGCAGCCCCGACGCGTTGGGGCCCCAGCATTTT. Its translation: CASSPDALGPQHF.

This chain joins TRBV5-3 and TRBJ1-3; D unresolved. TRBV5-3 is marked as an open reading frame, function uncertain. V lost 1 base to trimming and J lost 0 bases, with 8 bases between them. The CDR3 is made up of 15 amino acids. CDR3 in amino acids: CARSLHISSGNTIYF. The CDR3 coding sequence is TGTGCCAGAAGCTTGCATATCAGCTCTGGAAACACCATATATTTT.

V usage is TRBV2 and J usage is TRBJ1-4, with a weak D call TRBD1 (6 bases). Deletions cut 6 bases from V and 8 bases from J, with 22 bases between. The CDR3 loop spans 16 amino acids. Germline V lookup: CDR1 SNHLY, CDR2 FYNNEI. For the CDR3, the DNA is TGTGCCAGCAGAAAATCAACGACAGGCTACCCCGAAAAACTGTTTTTT. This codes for CASRKSTTGYPEKLFF.

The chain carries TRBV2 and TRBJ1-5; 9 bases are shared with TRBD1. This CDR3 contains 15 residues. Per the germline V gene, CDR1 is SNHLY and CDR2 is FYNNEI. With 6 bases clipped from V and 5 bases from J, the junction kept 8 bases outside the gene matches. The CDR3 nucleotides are TGTGCCAGCAGCCCGAGGACAGGGGAGTATCAGCCCCAGCATTTT. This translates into CASSPRTGEYQPQHF.

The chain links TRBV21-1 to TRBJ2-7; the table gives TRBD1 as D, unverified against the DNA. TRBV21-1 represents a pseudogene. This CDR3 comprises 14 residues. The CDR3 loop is CASSGTPATYEQYF. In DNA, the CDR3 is TGTGCCAGCAGCGGGACACCGGCTACCTACGAGCAGTACTTC.

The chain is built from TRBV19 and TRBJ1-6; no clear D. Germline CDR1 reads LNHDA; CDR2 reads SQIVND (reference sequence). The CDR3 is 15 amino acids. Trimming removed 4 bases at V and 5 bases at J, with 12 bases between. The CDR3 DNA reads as TGTGCCAGTAGTAGCCAGGTCCGCGATAATTCACCCCTCCACTTT. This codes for CASSSQVRDNSPLHF.

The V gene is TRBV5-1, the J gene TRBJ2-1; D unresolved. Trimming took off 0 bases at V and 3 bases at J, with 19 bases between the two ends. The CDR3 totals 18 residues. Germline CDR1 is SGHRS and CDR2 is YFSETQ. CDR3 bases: TGCGCCAGCAGCTTGGATTTTTCGCTGGCCGGGCTCTACAATGAGCAGTTCTTC. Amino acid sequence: CASSLDFSLAGLYNEQFF.

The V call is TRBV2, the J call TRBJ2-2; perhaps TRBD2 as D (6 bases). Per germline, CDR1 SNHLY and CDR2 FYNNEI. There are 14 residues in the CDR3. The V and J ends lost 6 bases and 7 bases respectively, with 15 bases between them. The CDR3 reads CASSPGVGSGELFF. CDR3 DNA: TGTGCCAGCAGCCCGGGGGTCGGGAGCGGGGAGCTGTTTTTT.

The CDR3 loop reads CASSLGLAGGSYEQYF. The CDR3, as DNA: TGCGCCAGCAGCTTGGGGCTAGCGGGGGGTTCCTACGAGCAGTACTTC. V gene TRBV5-1 combines with J gene TRBJ2-7; TRBD2 matches at 11 bases. CDR3 length equals 16 residues. V gave up 0 bases and J gave up 1 base; unmatched junction bases: 3. Germline V gene lookup returns CDR1 SGHRS and CDR2 YFSETQ.

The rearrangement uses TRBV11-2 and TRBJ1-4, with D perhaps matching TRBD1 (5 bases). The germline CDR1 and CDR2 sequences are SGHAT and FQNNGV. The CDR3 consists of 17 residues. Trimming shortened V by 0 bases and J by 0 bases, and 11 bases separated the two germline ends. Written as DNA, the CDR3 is TGTGCCAGCAGCTTAGATAGGGGCAGGGCAACTAATGAAAAACTGTTTTTT. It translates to CASSLDRGRATNEKLFF.

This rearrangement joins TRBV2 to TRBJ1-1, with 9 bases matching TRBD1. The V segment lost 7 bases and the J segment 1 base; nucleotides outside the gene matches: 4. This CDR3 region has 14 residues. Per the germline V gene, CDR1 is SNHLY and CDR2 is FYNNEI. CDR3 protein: CASIPGQGNTEAFF. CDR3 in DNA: TGTGCCAGCATCCCGGGACAGGGGAACACTGAAGCTTTCTTT.

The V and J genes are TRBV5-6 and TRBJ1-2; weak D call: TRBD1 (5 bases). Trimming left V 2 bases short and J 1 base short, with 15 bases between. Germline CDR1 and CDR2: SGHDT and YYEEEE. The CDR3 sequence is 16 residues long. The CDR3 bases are TGTGCCAGCAGCTTTCTTTCCGGGACGGATAACTATGGCTACACCTTC. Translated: CASSFLSGTDNYGYTF.

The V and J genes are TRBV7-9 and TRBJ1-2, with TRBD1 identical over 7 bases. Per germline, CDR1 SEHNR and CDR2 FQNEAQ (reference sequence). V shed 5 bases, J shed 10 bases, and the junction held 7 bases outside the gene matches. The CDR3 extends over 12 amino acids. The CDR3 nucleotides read TGTGCCAGCAGCCCAGTGAGGGGGCACTACACCTTC. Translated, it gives CASSPVRGHYTF.

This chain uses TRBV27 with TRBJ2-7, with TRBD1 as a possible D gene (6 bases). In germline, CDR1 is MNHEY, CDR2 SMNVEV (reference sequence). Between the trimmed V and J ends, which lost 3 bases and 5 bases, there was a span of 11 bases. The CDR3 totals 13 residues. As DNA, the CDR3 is TGTGCCAGCAGTTTCTTCAGGGGAAACGAGCAGTACTTC. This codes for CASSFFRGNEQYF.

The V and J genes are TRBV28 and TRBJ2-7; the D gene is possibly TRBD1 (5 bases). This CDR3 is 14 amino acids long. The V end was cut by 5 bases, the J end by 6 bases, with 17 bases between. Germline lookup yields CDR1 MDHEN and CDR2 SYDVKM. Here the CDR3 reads CASSIIGALAEQYF. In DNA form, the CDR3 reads TGTGCCAGCAGTATAATTGGGGCCCTTGCCGAGCAGTACTTC.

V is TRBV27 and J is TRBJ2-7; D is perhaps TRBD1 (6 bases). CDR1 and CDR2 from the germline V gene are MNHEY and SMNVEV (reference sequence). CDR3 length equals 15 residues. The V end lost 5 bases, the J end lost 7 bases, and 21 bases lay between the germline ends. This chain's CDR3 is CASSPNRAATIEQYF. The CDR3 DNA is TGTGCCAGCAGTCCTAACAGGGCCGCGACGATTGAGCAGTACTTC.

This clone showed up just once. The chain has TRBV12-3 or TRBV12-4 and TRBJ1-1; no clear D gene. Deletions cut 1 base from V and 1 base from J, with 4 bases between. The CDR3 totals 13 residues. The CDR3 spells CASSLVRNTEAFF. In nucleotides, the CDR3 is TGTGCCAGCAGTTTAGTCCGGAACACTGAAGCTTTCTTT.

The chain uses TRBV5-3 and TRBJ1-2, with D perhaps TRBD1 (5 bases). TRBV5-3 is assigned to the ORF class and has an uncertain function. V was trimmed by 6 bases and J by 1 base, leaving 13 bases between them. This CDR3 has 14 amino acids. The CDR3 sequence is CARKKGLLNYGYTF. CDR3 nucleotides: TGTGCCAGAAAGAAGGGGTTACTTAACTATGGCTACACCTTC.

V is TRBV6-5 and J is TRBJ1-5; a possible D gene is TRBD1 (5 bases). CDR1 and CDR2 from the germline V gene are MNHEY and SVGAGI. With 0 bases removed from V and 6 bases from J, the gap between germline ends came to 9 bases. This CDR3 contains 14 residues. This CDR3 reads CASSYSIRGQPQHF. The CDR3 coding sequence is TGTGCCAGCAGTTACTCGATTAGGGGTCAGCCCCAGCATTTT.

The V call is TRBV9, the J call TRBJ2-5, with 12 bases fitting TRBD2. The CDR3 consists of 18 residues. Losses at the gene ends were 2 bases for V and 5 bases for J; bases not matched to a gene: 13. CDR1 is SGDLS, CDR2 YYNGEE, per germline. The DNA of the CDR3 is TGTGCCAGCAGCGTCTCTACGCCACTAGCGGGAGGCTGGGAGACCCAGTACTTC. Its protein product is CASSVSTPLAGGWETQYF. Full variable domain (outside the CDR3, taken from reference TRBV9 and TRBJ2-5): DSGVTQTPKHLITATGQRVTLRCSPRSGDLSVYWYQQSLDQGLQFLIQYYNGEERAKGNILERFSAQQFPDLHSELNLSSLELGDSALYFCASSVSTPLAGGWETQYFGPGTRLLVL.

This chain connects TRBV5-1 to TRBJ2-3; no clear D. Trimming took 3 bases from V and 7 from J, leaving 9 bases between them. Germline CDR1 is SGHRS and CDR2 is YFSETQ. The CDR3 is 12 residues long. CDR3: CASSSLLNTQYF. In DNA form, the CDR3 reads TGCGCCAGCAGCTCCCTTCTTAATACGCAGTATTTT.

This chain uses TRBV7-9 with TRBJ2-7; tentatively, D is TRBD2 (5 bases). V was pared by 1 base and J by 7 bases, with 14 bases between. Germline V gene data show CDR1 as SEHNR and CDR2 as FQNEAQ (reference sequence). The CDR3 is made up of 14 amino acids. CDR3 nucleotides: TGTGCCAGCAGCTTAGGGGCAGGAGGAAGGGAGCAGTACTTC. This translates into CASSLGAGGREQYF. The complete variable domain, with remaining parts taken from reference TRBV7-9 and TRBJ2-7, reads DTGVSQNPRHKITKRGQNVTFRCDPISEHNRLYWYRQTLGQGPEFLTYFQNEAQLEKSRLLSDRFSAERPKGSFSTLEIQRTEQGDSAMYLCASSLGAGGREQYFGPGTRLTVT.

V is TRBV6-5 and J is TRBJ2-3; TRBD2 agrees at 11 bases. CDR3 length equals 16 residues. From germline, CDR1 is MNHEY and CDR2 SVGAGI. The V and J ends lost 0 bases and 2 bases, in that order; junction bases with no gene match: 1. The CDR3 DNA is TGTGCCAGCAGTTACTCGACTAGCGGGATCACAGATACGCAGTATTTT. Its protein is CASSYSTSGITDTQYF.